Listed below are T cell receptor beta chains from one sample, sequenced in a study of blood T cell repertoires in COVID-19. The assay was immunoSEQ multiplex PCR, and TCRdb's table has in-frame clones only and misses some. Of roughly 150,000 clones in the sample, approximately 77% were seen once. Sequencing was carried out using PBMCs or T cells enriched from blood (not recorded which). Receptor source: a man between 60 and 70 years old who had recovered from COVID-19. Each CDR3 is given with its conserved first and last residue. A D gene is named only where the DNA matches it firmly. Not every row has a clone size; where given, it reads once, few, many or a size class.

d_call j_call v_call clone_size cdr3_nt cdr3_aa
TRBD1 TRBJ1-2 TRBV9 . TGTGCCAGCAGCACTAGGACAGGGATAAACTATGGCTACACCTTC CASSTRTGINYGYTF
TRBD2 TRBJ2-6 TRBV25-1 few TGTGCCAGCAGTGACTCAAAGACTAGCGCCAACGTCCTGACTTTC CASSDSKTSANVLTF
TRBD2 TRBJ2-1 TRBV10-3 . TGTGCCATCAGTGAGGGCGGGAGTGGGTACAATGAGCAGTTCTTC CAISEGGSGYNEQFF
. TRBJ2-2 TRBV19 . TGTGCCAGTAGTATACATGGGTGGGGGCGGAACACCGGGGAGCTGTTTTTT CASSIHGWGRNTGELFF
. TRBJ1-5 TRBV19 . TGTGCCAGTAGTATAGGGTCAAACGGGCAGCCCCAGCATTTT CASSIGSNGQPQHF
. TRBJ1-4 TRBV5-1 . TGCGCCAGCAGCTGGGTCGGGTTAACGACTAATGAAAAACTGTTTTTT CASSWVGLTTNEKLFF
. TRBJ2-2 TRBV20-1 . TGCAGTGGCGGGGTTACCGGGGAGCTGTTTTTT CSGGVTGELFF
. TRBJ1-1 TRBV2 . TGTGCCAGCAGGGAGCTTAATGAAGCTTTCTTT CASRELNEAFF
. TRBJ1-2 TRBV7-9 . TGTGCCAGCAGCTCCCAAGGGGGGGGCGGTCGTGGCTACACCTTC CASSSQGGGGRGYTF
TRBD1 TRBJ1-2 TRBV5-1 . TGCGCCAGCAGCTGGGACAGTGCTAACTATGGCTACACCTTC CASSWDSANYGYTF
TRBD1 TRBJ2-7 TRBV25-1 . TGTGCCAGCAGTGCGACAGGGTTAAACGAGCAGTACTTC CASSATGLNEQYF
. TRBJ2-7 TRBV20-1 . TGCAGTGCTAGGGGCCAATACGAGCAGTACTTC CSARGQYEQYF
TRBD1 TRBJ1-1 TRBV11-2 . TGTGCCAGCAGTCCAGGACAGGGGACGATCTTT CASSPGQGTIF
. TRBJ2-5 TRBV11-2 . TGTGCCAGCAGCTCCGGACATAAAGAGACCCAGTACTTC CASSSGHKETQYF
. TRBJ1-5 TRBV28 . TGTGCCAGCAGTTTATCGGACTATCAGCCCCAGCATTTT CASSLSDYQPQHF
TRBD2 TRBJ2-2 TRBV3-1/TRBV3-2 . TGTGCCAGCAGCCCTCGATTCAGCGGGAGGGCCATCGGGGAGCTGTTTTTT CASSPRFSGRAIGELFF
. TRBJ1-2 TRBV2 . TGTGCCAGCAAAGACAGCCTCTCCATAAGAACCTTC CASKDSLSIRTF
TRBD2 TRBJ2-3 TRBV19 few TGTGCCAGTAGTATTGAGGGACTAGCGGGAGGGCTTGGCACAGATACGCAGTATTTT CASSIEGLAGGLGTDTQYF
TRBD1 TRBJ1-1 TRBV28 . TGTGCCAGCAGTTTCGGACAGGCCAACACTGAAGCTTTCTTT CASSFGQANTEAFF
. TRBJ2-7 TRBV5-1 . TGCGCCAGCAGCTTGGGACATAAGGGAGCCTACGAGCAGTACTTC CASSLGHKGAYEQYF
. TRBJ1-2 TRBV27 . TGTGCCAGCAGTTTATCGGCAGGGATTGGCTACACCTTC CASSLSAGIGYTF
. TRBJ2-3 TRBV7-6 . TGTGCCAGCAGCCCTAAGACGGGGAACACAGATACGCAGTATTTT CASSPKTGNTDTQYF
TRBD1 TRBJ1-6 TRBV6-5 . TGTGCCAGCAGGAGACAGGGCCATGATAATTCACCCCTCCACTTT CASRRQGHDNSPLHF
TRBD2 TRBJ2-5 TRBV27 . TGTGCCACCAGGCGACTAGCGGGTTTCGTACAAGAGACCCAGTACTTC CATRRLAGFVQETQYF
. TRBJ2-6 TRBV10-3 . TGTGCCATCAAAGGGGTCAGAAGCTCTGGGGCCAACGTCCTGACTTTC CAIKGVRSSGANVLTF
TRBD1 TRBJ2-1 TRBV15 . TGTGCCACCAGCAGCCGAGGGACAGGGGACAATGAGCAGTTCTTC CATSSRGTGDNEQFF
TRBD2 TRBJ2-7 TRBV18 . TGTGCCAGCTCACCACAGCAGGCGGGGGAGGCGCAGTACTTC CASSPQQAGEAQYF
TRBD2 TRBJ2-7 TRBV30 . TGTGCCTCCCCGAAGACCTATAGCGGGATCGAATACGAGCAGTACTTC CASPKTYSGIEYEQYF